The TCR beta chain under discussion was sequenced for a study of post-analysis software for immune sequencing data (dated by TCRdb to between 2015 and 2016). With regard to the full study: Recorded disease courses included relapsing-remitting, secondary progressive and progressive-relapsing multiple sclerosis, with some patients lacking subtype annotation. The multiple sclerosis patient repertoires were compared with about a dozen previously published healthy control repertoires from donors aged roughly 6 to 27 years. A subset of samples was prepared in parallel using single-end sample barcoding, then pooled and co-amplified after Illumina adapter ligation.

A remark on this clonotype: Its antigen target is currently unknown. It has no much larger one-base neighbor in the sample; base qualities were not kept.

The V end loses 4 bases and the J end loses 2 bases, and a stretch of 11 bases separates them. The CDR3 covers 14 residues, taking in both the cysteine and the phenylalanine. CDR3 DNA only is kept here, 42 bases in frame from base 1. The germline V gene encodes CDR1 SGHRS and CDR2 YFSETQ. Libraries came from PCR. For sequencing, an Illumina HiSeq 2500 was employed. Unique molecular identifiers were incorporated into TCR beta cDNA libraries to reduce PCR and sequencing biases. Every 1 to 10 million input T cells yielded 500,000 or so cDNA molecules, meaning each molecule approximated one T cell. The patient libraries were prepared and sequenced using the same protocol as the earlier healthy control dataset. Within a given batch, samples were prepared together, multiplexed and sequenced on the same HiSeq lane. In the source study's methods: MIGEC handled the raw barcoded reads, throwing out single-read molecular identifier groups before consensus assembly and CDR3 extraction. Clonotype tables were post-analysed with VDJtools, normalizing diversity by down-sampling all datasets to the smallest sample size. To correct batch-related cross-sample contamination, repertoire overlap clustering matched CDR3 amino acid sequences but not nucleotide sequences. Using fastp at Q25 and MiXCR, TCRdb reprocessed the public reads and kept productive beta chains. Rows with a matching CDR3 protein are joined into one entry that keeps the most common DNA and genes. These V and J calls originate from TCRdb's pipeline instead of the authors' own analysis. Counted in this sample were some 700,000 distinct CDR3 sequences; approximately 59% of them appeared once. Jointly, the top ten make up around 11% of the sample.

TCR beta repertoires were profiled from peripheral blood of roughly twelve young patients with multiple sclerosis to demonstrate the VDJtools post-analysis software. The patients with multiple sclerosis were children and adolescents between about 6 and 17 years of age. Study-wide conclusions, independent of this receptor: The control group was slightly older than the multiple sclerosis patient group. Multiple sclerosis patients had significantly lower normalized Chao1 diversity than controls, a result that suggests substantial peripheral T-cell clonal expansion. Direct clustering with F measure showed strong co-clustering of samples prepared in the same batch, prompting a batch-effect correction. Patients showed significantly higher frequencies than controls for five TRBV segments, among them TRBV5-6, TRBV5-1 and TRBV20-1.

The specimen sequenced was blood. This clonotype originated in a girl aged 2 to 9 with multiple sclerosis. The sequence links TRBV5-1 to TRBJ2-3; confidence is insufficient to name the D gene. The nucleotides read TGCGCCAGCAGCCCGACCGTAGACACAGATACGCAGTATTTT. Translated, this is CASSPTVDTDTQYF.